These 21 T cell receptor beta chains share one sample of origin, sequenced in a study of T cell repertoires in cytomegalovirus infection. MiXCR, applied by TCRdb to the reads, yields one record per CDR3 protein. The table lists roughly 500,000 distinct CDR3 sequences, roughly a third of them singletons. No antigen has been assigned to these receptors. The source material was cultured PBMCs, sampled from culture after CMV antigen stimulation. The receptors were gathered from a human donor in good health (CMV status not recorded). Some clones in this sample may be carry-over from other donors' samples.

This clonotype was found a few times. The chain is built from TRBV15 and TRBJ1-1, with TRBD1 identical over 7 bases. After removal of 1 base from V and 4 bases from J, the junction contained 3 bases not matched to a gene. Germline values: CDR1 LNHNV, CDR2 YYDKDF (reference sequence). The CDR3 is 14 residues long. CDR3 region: CATSRGQGGTEAFF. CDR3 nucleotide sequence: TGTGCCACCAGCAGAGGACAGGGCGGCACTGAAGCTTTCTTT. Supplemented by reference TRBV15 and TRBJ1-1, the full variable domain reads DAMVIQNPRYQVTQFGKPVTLSCSQTLNHNVMYWYQQKSSQAPKLLFHYYDKDFNNEADTPDNFQSRRPNTSFCFLDIRSPGLGDTAMYLCATSRGQGGTEAFFGQGTRLTVV.

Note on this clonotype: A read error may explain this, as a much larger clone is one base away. The CDR3 DNA reads as TGTGCCAGCAGCTTAAAATATGAGCAGTTCTTC. Translated: CASSLKYEQFF. V and J are TRBV7-3 and TRBJ2-1; D remains unclear. The CDR3 has 11 residues. CDR1 and CDR2 (germline): SGHTA, FQGTGA. With 1 base removed from V and 8 bases from J, the gap between germline ends came to 3 bases.

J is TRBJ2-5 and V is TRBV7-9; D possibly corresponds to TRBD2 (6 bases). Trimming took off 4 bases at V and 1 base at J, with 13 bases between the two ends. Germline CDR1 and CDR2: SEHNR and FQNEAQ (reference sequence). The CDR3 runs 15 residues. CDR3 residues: CASSSRGDPQETQYF. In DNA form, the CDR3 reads TGTGCCAGCAGCTCACGCGGGGACCCCCAAGAGACCCAGTACTTC. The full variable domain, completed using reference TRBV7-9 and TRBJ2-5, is DTGVSQNPRHKITKRGQNVTFRCDPISEHNRLYWYRQTLGQGPEFLTYFQNEAQLEKSRLLSDRFSAERPKGSFSTLEIQRTEQGDSAMYLCASSSRGDPQETQYFGPGTRLLVL.

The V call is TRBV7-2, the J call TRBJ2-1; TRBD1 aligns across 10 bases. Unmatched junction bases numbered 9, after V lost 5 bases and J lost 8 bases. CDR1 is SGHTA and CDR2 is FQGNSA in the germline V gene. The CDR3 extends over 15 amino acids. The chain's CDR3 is CASSIRQGAGDEQFF. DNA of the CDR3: TGTGCCAGCAGCATAAGACAGGGGGCGGGGGATGAGCAGTTCTTC.

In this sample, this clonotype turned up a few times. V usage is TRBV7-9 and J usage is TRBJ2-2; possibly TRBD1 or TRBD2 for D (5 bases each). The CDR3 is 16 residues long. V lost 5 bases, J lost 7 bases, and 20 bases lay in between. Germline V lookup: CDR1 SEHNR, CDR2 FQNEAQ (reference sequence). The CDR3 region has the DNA TGTGCCAGCAGCATACCCGGGGCCCTGGTGGACGGGGAGCTGTTTTTT. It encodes CASSIPGALVDGELFF.

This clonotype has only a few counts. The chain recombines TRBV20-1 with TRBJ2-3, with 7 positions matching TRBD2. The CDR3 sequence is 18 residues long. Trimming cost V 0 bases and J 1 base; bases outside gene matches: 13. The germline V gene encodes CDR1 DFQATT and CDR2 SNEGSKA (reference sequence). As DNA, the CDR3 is TGCAGTGCTAGAGATCTACAAGTCGAGCGGGATGGCACAGATACGCAGTATTTT. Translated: CSARDLQVERDGTDTQYF.

This chain's CDR3 is CASNRDRATGELFF. DNA of the CDR3: TGTGCCAGCAATAGGGACAGGGCCACCGGGGAGCTGTTTTTT. This rearrangement joins TRBV7-2 to TRBJ2-2, with 9 nucleotides matching TRBD1. The V segment lost 7 bases and the J segment 4 bases; nucleotides outside the gene matches: 4. This CDR3 spans 14 amino acids. Germline V gene data show CDR1 as SGHTA and CDR2 as FQGNSA.

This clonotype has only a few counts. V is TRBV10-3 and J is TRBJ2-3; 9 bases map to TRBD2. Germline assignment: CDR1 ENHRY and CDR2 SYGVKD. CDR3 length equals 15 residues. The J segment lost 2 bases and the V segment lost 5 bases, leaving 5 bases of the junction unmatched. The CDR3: CAISLAGKPTDTQYF. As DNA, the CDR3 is TGTGCCATCAGTCTAGCGGGAAAACCCACAGATACGCAGTATTTT.

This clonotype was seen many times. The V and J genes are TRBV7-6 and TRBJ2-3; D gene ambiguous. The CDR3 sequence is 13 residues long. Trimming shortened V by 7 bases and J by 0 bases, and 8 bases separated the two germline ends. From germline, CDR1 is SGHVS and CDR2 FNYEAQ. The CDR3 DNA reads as TGTGCCAGCAAACCCCTTAGCACAGATACGCAGTATTTT. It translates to CASKPLSTDTQYF.

The CDR3 reads CASSPGTGTIRRTDTQYF. The CDR3 DNA sequence: TGTGCCAGCAGCCCAGGGACAGGGACGATCCGTCGCACAGATACGCAGTATTTT. J is TRBJ2-3 and V is TRBV7-6; 9 positions agree with TRBD1. Germline values: CDR1 SGHVS, CDR2 FNYEAQ. The length of the CDR3 is 18 residues. V lost 5 bases, J lost 1 base, and 13 bases stayed unmatched.

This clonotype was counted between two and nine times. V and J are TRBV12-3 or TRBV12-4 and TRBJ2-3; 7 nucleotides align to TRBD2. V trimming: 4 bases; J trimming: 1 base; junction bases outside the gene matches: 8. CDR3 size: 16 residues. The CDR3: CASSWEGEGGTDTQYF. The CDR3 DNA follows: TGTGCCAGCAGTTGGGAGGGAGAAGGAGGCACAGATACGCAGTATTTT.

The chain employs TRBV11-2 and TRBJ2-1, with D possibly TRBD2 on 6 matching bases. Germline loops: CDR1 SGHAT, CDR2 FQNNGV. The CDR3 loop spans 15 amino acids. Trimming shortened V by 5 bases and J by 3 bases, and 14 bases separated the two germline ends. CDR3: CASSGTGANYNEQFF. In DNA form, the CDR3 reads TGTGCCAGCAGCGGTACGGGAGCTAACTACAATGAGCAGTTCTTC.

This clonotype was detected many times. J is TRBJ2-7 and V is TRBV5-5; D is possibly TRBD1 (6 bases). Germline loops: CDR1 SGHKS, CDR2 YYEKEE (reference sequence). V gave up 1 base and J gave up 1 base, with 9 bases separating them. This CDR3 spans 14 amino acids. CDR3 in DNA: TGTGCCAGCAGCTTGCACCAGGGGTCCTACGAGCAGTACGTC. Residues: CASSLHQGSYEQYV.

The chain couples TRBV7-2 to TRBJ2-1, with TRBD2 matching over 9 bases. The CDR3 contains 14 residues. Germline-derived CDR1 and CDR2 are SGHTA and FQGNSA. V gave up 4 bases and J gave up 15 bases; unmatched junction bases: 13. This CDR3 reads CASSWGGGGGGGFF. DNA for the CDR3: TGTGCCAGCAGCTGGGGGGGCGGGGGGGGGGGTGGGTTCTTC.

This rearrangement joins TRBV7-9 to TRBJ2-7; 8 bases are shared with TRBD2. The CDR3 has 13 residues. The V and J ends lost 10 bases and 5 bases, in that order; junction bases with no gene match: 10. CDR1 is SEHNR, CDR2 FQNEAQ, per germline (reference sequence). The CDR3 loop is CATHGGGRNEQYF. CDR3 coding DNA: TGTGCCACCCACGGGGGGGGAAGGAACGAGCAGTACTTC.

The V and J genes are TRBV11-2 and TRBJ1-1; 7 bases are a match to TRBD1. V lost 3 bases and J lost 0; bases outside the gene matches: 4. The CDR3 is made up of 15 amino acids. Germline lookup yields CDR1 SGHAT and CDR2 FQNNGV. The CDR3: CASSLKGALNTEAFF. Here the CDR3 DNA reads TGTGCCAGCAGCTTGAAGGGGGCTTTGAACACTGAAGCTTTCTTT.

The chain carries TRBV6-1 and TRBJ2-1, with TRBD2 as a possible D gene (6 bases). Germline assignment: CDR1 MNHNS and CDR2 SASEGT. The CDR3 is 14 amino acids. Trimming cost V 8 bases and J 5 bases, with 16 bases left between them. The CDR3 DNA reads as TGTGCCAGCCAGGAGGGGCTAGCGAACAATGAGCAGTTCTTC. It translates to CASQEGLANNEQFF.

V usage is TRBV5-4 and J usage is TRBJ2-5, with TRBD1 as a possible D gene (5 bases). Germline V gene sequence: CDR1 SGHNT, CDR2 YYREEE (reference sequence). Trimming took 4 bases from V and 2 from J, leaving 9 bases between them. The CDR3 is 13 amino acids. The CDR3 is CASSHGQQETQYF. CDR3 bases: TGTGCCAGCAGCCACGGACAACAAGAGACCCAGTACTTC.

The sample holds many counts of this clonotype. The CDR3 nucleotides are TGTGCCAGCAGCTTAGAAGGGGTTGGCTACACCTTC. Encoded protein: CASSLEGVGYTF. This rearrangement joins TRBV7-2 to TRBJ1-2; possible D gene TRBD1, 5 bases. This CDR3 contains 12 residues. In germline, CDR1 is SGHTA, CDR2 FQGNSA. Deletions cut 1 base from V and 7 bases from J, with 7 bases between.

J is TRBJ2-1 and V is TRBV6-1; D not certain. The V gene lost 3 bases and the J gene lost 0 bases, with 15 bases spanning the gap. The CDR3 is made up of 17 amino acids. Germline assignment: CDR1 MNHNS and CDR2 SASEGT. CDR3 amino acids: CASSELLGTSSYNEQFF. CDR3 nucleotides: TGTGCCAGCAGTGAGTTGTTGGGCACAAGCTCCTACAATGAGCAGTTCTTC.

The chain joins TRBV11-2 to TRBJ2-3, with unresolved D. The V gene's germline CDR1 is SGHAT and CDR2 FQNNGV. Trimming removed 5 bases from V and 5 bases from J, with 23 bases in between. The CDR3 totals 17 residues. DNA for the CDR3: TGTGCCAGCAGCCCCCGTGGTAGCCCCCTTTGGGGAGATACGCAGTATTTT. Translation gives CASSPRGSPLWGDTQYF.